This TCR beta chain was identified in a study of vaccination effects on CD4 cells after COVID-19. The CDR3 sequence is 15 residues long. CDR1 and CDR2 from the germline V gene are SNHLY and FYNNEI. V was cut by 7 bases and J by 5 bases, with 21 bases left in between. Study results and limitations: Marked contraction was observed in infection-induced and vaccine-induced clones late after vaccination. Common cold coronavirus cross-reactivity was shown by only 1 of 255 vaccine-induced clones in healthy vaccinees.

This clone was counted only a few times. The target antigen is unknown. Assay used: immunoSEQ multiplex PCR; TCRdb lists only in-frame clones, some missing. The repertoire includes 55,000 to 80,000 clones, approximately 70% of them detected once, and 3.5% to 4.5% sits in the top ten. Pools of viral peptides were used by the ViraFEST assay to expand antigen-specific CD4+ T cells ahead of sequencing. When about ten days of culture had elapsed, CD4+ T cells were isolated. According to the study, vaccine recipients showed no prior SARS-CoV-2 infection and negative nucleocapsid antibodies. A half-medium replacement with IL-2 medium was carried out on days 3 and 7.

This chain links TRBV2 with TRBJ2-7, with D maybe TRBD1 (5 bases). This sequence originates from a human donor who received a COVID-19 vaccine. This specimen was CD4+ T cells from PBMCs cultured with HCoV-OC43 spike peptides, taken before COVID-19 vaccination. Subset in this sample: HCoV-OC43 spike overlapping peptide pool stimulation. CDR3 in DNA: TGTGCCAGCAACCTCGGACAAGGCCCCCCCAACGAGCAGTACGTC. Encoded protein: CASNLGQGPPNEQYV.